Below, one T cell receptor (beta chain) is given with its context. The data belong to a study of T cell responses to AZD1222 COVID-19 vaccine. Germline CDR1 and CDR2: SGHNT and YENEEA. The ends lost 0 bases at V and 7 bases at J; junction bases unmatched: 7. The CDR3 is 15 residues long. Libraries were prepared by immunoSEQ multiplex PCR; TCRdb keeps only in-frame clonotypes and omits some of them. This sample carries about 140,000 clones, 80% to 95% of them seen once, and the ten largest clones take 3% to 4%. This material consisted of peripheral blood, taken 28 days after the second AZD1222 dose. The chain recombines TRBV11-3 with TRBJ2-7, with TRBD1 matching over 9 bases. This TCR derives from an adult who received the AZD1222 COVID-19 vaccine. CDR3 loop: CASSLDGTGSGEQYF. Written as DNA, the CDR3 is TGTGCCAGCAGCTTAGACGGGACAGGGTCAGGGGAGCAGTACTTC.